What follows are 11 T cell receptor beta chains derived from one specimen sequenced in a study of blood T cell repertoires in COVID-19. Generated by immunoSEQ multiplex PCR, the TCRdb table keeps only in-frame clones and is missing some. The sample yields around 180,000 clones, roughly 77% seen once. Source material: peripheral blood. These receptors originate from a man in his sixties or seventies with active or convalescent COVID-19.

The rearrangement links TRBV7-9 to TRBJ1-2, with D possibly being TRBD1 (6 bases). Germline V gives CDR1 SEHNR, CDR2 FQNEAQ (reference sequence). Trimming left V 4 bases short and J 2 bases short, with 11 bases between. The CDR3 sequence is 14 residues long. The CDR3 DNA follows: TGTGCCAGCAGCTCTCTGGACAGAAACTATGGCTACACCTTC. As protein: CASSSLDRNYGYTF. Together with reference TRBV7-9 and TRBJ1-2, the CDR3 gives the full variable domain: DTGVSQNPRHKITKRGQNVTFRCDPISEHNRLYWYRQTLGQGPEFLTYFQNEAQLEKSRLLSDRFSAERPKGSFSTLEIQRTEQGDSAMYLCASSSLDRNYGYTFGSGTRLTVV.

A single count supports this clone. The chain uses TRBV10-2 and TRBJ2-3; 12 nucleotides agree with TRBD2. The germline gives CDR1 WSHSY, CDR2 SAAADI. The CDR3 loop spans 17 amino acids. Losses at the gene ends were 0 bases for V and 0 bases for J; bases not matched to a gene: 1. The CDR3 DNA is TGCGCCAGCAGTGAGTCGGGGACTAGCGGGAGCACAGATACGCAGTATTTT. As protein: CASSESGTSGSTDTQYF.

The CDR3 DNA reads as TGTGCCAGCGGAAGGGGCTCCATGAACACTGAAGCTTTCTTT. It is translated as CASGRGSMNTEAFF. This chain links TRBV11-2 with TRBJ1-1, with D perhaps matching TRBD1 (5 bases). CDR3 length: 14 amino acids. V dropped 8 bases and J dropped 0 bases, with 13 bases sitting between them. Germline V lookup: CDR1 SGHAT, CDR2 FQNNGV.

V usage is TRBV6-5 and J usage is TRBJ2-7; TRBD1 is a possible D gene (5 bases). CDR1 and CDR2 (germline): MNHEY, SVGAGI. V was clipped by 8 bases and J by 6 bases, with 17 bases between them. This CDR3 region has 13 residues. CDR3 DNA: TGTGCCAGCGGCCAAAACAGGTATCGCGAGCAGTACTTC. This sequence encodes CASGQNRYREQYF.

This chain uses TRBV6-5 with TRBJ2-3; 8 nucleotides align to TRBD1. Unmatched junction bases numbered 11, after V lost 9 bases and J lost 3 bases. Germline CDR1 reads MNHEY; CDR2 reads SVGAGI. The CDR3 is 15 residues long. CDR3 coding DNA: TGTGCCAGTCTTGGGGTCCAGGGGGCAACAGATACGCAGTATTTT. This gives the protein CASLGVQGATDTQYF.

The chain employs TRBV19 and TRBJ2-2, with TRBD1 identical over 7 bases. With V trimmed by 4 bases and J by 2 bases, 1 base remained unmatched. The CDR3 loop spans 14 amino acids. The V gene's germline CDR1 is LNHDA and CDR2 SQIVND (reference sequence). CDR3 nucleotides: TGTGCCAGTAGTAGACAGGGAAACACCGGGGAGCTGTTTTTT. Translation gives CASSRQGNTGELFF.

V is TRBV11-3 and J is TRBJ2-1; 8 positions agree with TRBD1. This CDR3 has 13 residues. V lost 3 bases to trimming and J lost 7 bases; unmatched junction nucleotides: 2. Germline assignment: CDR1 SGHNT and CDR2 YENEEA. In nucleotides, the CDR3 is TGTGCCAGCAGCTTGGACAGGGAAAATGAGCAGTTCTTC. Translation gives CASSLDRENEQFF.

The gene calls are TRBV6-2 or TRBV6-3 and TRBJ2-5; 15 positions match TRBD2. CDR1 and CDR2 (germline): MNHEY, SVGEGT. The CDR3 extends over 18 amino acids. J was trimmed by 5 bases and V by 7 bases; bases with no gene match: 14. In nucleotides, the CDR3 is TGTGCCAGCAACCCGAAGCCGGGACTAGCGGGAGGATGGGAGACCCAGTACTTC. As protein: CASNPKPGLAGGWETQYF.

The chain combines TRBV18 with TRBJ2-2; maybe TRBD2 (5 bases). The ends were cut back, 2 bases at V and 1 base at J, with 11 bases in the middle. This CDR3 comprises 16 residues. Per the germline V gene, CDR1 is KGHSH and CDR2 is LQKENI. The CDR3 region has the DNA TGTGCCAGCTCACCAGAAGGCCGGGGGAACACCGGGGAGCTGTTTTTT. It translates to CASSPEGRGNTGELFF.

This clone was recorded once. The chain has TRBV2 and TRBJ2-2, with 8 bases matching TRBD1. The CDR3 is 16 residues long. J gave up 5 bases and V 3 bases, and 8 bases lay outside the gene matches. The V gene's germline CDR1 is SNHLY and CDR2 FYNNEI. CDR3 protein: CASSESQGAGTGELFF. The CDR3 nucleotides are TGTGCCAGCAGTGAGAGCCAGGGGGCGGGTACCGGGGAGCTGTTTTTT.

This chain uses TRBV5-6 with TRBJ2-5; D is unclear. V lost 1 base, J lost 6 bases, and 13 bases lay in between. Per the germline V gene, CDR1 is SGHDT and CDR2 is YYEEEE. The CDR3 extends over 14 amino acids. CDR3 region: CASSLSGALKTQYF. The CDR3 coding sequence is TGTGCCAGCAGCTTGTCCGGAGCTTTGAAGACCCAGTACTTC.